These 18 T cell receptor beta chains were all obtained from the same sample, sequenced in a study of early T cells in non-severe SARS-CoV-2 infection. TCRdb called the 5' RACE reads again in MiXCR, with one record for every CDR3 protein. Of 65,000 to 95,000 distinct CDR3 sequences detected, 4.5% to 6% appear once; the ten largest clones hold roughly 6.6%. Sequenced material: whole blood, taken at baseline. The source of these receptors is an adult who was a healthcare worker with PCR-confirmed SARS-CoV-2 infection or an uninfected control (not recorded which).

The gene calls are TRBV9 and TRBJ2-3; no firm D call. The germline CDR1 and CDR2 sequences are SGDLS and YYNGEE. The CDR3 is 13 residues long. V was shortened by 6 bases and J by 4 bases, with 12 bases between the two germline ends. CDR3 DNA: TGTGCCAGCAAAAGTAATTTTGCAGATACGCAGTATTTT. This translates into CASKSNFADTQYF. Filled out from reference TRBV9 and TRBJ2-3, the complete variable domain reads DSGVTQTPKHLITATGQRVTLRCSPRSGDLSVYWYQQSLDQGLQFLIQYYNGEERAKGNILERFSAQQFPDLHSELNLSSLELGDSALYFCASKSNFADTQYFGPGTRLTVL.

This clonotype occurred a few times. The chain carries TRBV9 and TRBJ1-1; D gene ambiguous. The CDR3 contains 17 residues. Trimming shortened V by 0 bases and J by 4 bases, and 19 bases separated the two germline ends. CDR1 and CDR2 (germline): SGDLS, YYNGEE. The CDR3 nucleotides are TGTGCCAGCAGCGTAGCCCCTTTTGGTGGACGAGGCACTGAAGCTTTCTTT. Translated, it gives CASSVAPFGGRGTEAFF. Using reference TRBV9 and TRBJ1-1 for the parts outside the CDR3, the full variable domain is DSGVTQTPKHLITATGQRVTLRCSPRSGDLSVYWYQQSLDQGLQFLIQYYNGEERAKGNILERFSAQQFPDLHSELNLSSLELGDSALYFCASSVAPFGGRGTEAFFGQGTRLTVV.

This clonotype was detected a few times. This chain joins TRBV10-2 and TRBJ1-1; 8 bases match TRBD1. This CDR3 has 15 amino acids. Trimming took 2 bases from V and 1 from J; bases not matched to a gene: 3. Germline V gene sequence: CDR1 WSHSY, CDR2 SAAADI. The DNA of the CDR3 is TGCGCCAGCAGTGAGAGGGACAGGCCGAACACTGAAGCTTTCTTT. Encoded protein: CASSERDRPNTEAFF.

This clonotype was picked up many times. The gene calls are TRBV20-1 and TRBJ2-3, with a weak D call TRBD2 (6 bases). V lost 4 bases to trimming and J lost 3 bases, with 14 bases between them. Germline CDR1 is DFQATT and CDR2 is SNEGSKA (reference sequence). CDR3 size: 14 residues. The DNA for the CDR3 is TGCAGTGCTACTCAGGGAGGCCGGACAGATACGCAGTATTTT. It specifies CSATQGGRTDTQYF.

This chain connects TRBV4-1 to TRBJ2-1, with D possibly being TRBD2 (6 bases). CDR3 length: 13 residues. CDR1 MGHRA and CDR2 YSYEKL come from the germline V gene. V gave up 3 bases and J gave up 8 bases, with 11 bases separating them. This chain's CDR3 is CASSQPGLDEQFF. The CDR3 DNA reads TGCGCCAGCAGCCAGCCGGGACTTGATGAGCAGTTCTTC.

J is TRBJ2-7 and V is TRBV6-5, with D tentatively TRBD2 (5 bases). CDR1 MNHEY and CDR2 SVGAGI come from the germline V gene. Trimming cost V 6 bases and J 3 bases, with 15 bases left between them. The CDR3 sequence is 14 residues long. The CDR3 coding sequence is TGTGCCAGCAGATTCACGACGGGAAGCTACGAGCAGTACTTC. This encodes CASRFTTGSYEQYF.

This clonotype was detected many times. The chain is built from TRBV29-1 and TRBJ2-3; 11 nucleotides line up with TRBD1. V lost 3 bases, J lost 3 bases, and 2 bases stayed unmatched. CDR3 size: 14 residues. The germline CDR1 and CDR2 sequences are SQVTM and ANQGSEA. CDR3 region: CSVEGQGGTDTQYF. The CDR3 nucleotides are TGCAGCGTTGAGGGACAGGGGGGGACAGATACGCAGTATTTT.

The sample holds a few counts of this clonotype. The chain links TRBV6-5 to TRBJ2-7; no clear D. The CDR3 is made up of 13 amino acids. V was pared by 6 bases and J by 1 base, with 10 bases between. The V gene's germline CDR1 is MNHEY and CDR2 SVGAGI. CDR3 in amino acids: CASSLLPSYEQYF. The CDR3 nucleotides are TGTGCCAGCAGCCTTCTGCCATCCTACGAGCAGTACTTC.

At least ten counts were recorded for this clonotype. The chain uses TRBV20-1 and TRBJ2-3, with 12 bases that match TRBD2. V lost 4 bases, J lost 2 bases, and 7 bases stayed unmatched. Looked up from germline, CDR1 is DFQATT and CDR2 is SNEGSKA (reference sequence). The CDR3 runs to 16 residues. The DNA for the CDR3 is TGCAGTGCTATAAAAGGACTAGCGGGAAACACAGATACGCAGTATTTT. This sequence encodes CSAIKGLAGNTDTQYF.

This clonotype was counted many times. V usage is TRBV18 and J usage is TRBJ1-4; D is undetermined. Trimming took off 0 bases at V and 4 bases at J, with 12 bases between the two ends. The CDR3 is 16 amino acids. CDR1 is KGHSH, CDR2 LQKENI, per germline. The CDR3 region has the DNA TGTGCCAGCTCACCACCTGGTTGGCAGGATAATGAAAAACTGTTTTTT. Its protein product is CASSPPGWQDNEKLFF.

In its sample, this clonotype was seen many times. The chain uses TRBV30 and TRBJ2-7; D is unresolved. Trimming took 2 bases from V and 3 from J, leaving 17 bases between them. Germline values: CDR1 GTSNPN, CDR2 SVGIG (reference sequence). This CDR3 region has 15 residues. The CDR3 region is CAWSSTASIGYEQYF. The CDR3 nucleotides are TGTGCCTGGAGTTCAACCGCCTCAATAGGCTACGAGCAGTACTTC.

The rearrangement uses TRBV20-1 and TRBJ1-4; 7 bases agree with TRBD1. CDR1 DFQATT and CDR2 SNEGSKA come from the germline V gene (reference sequence). This CDR3 is 13 amino acids long. Trimming cost V 4 bases and J 5 bases; bases outside gene matches: 4. The CDR3: CSAIGGQNEKLFF. The CDR3 region has the DNA TGCAGTGCTATAGGGGGACAGAATGAAAAACTGTTTTTT.

This clonotype was detected a few times. V gene TRBV5-1 combines with J gene TRBJ2-1, with a tentative D call TRBD2 (6 bases). Germline CDR1 reads SGHRS; CDR2 reads YFSETQ. V was cut by 0 bases and J by 2 bases, with 24 bases left in between. The CDR3 runs to 20 residues. CDR3 protein: CASSLAPAGLASYAYNEQFF. The CDR3 DNA reads as TGCGCCAGCAGCTTGGCCCCCGCGGGACTCGCGTCGTACGCCTACAATGAGCAGTTCTTC. Full variable domain (outside the CDR3, taken from reference TRBV5-1 and TRBJ2-1): KAGVTQTPRYLIKTRGQQVTLSCSPISGHRSVSWYQQTPGQGLQFLFEYFSETQRNKGNFPGRFSGRQFSNSRSEMNVSTLELGDSALYLCASSLAPAGLASYAYNEQFFGPGTRLTVL.

Ten or more counts support this clonotype. V is TRBV5-5 and J is TRBJ2-6; D is possibly TRBD2 (6 bases). The ends were cut back, 5 bases at V and 0 bases at J, with 18 bases in the middle. Germline V CDR1 and CDR2: SGHKS, YYEKEE (reference sequence). The CDR3 sequence is 18 residues long. The CDR3 spells CASRGGGPASSGANVLTF. The DNA of the CDR3 is TGTGCCAGCAGGGGGGGAGGCCCTGCCTCCTCTGGGGCCAACGTCCTGACTTTC.

This clonotype was seen many times. This chain links TRBV5-1 with TRBJ2-1; 8 bases are a match to TRBD2. The CDR3 contains 16 residues. CDR1 and CDR2 (germline): SGHRS, YFSETQ. V shed 2 bases and J 6 bases; nucleotides not matched to a gene: 10. CDR3 protein: CASSLTSGRAINEQFF. CDR3 DNA: TGCGCCAGCAGCTTAACCAGCGGGAGAGCAATCAATGAGCAGTTCTTC. Supplemented by reference TRBV5-1 and TRBJ2-1, the full variable domain reads KAGVTQTPRYLIKTRGQQVTLSCSPISGHRSVSWYQQTPGQGLQFLFEYFSETQRNKGNFPGRFSGRQFSNSRSEMNVSTLELGDSALYLCASSLTSGRAINEQFFGPGTRLTVL.

This clonotype was observed many times. V gene TRBV25-1 combines with J gene TRBJ1-3; D possibly corresponds to TRBD1 (6 bases). The CDR3 sequence is 14 residues long. Trimming stripped 4 bases from V and 1 base from J, with 8 bases between. Germline CDR1 is MGHDK and CDR2 is SYGVNS. The CDR3 sequence is CASSVTGSGNTIYF. The CDR3 DNA reads TGTGCCAGCAGTGTAACAGGGTCTGGAAACACCATATATTTT.

V usage is TRBV5-8 and J usage is TRBJ1-1; 8 nucleotides agree with TRBD1. CDR3 size: 15 residues. Germline CDR1 reads SGHTS; CDR2 reads YDEGEE. J gave up 4 bases and V 1 base, and 6 bases lay outside the gene matches. The CDR3 DNA reads TGTGCCAGCAGCTTGCGGTGGACAGGGAGCACTGAAGCTTTCTTT. This sequence encodes CASSLRWTGSTEAFF. Based on the CDR3 plus reference TRBV5-8 and TRBJ1-1, the full variable domain is EAGVTQSPTHLIKTRGQQATLRCSPISGHTSVYWYQQALGLGLQFLLWYDEGEERNRGNFPPRFSGRQFPNYSSELNVNALELEDSALYLCASSLRWTGSTEAFFGQGTRLTVV.

V gene TRBV12-3 or TRBV12-4 combines with J gene TRBJ2-1; the match to TRBD2 covers 8 bases. Trimming took 6 bases from V and 7 from J; bases not matched to a gene: 5. This CDR3 comprises 13 residues. This chain's CDR3 is CASRAGVENEQFF. For the CDR3, the DNA is TGTGCCAGCAGAGCGGGGGTAGAAAATGAGCAGTTCTTC.